In its sample, the clone carrying this TCR beta chain was seen many times. Amplified TCR beta CDR3 regions were obtained using RNA transcripts as template. Following a first-round RT-PCR that used HTBI primers, a second-round multiplex PCR was carried out. TCRdb recomputed calls from the multiplex PCR reads with MiXCR, one row per CDR3 protein. The sample contains a few hundred thousand distinct CDR3 sequences, approximately 17% of which appear only once. This sample was included in a study of Graves' ophthalmopathy and Graves' hyperthyroidism. Trimming took 2 bases from V and 3 from J, leaving 7 bases between them. This CDR3 has 14 amino acids. The V gene's germline CDR1 is SGHTA and CDR2 FQGTGA.

The origin of this receptor is an adult woman with stable Graves' hyperthyroidism. The rearrangement uses TRBV7-3 and TRBJ2-2; D is uncertain. The sample was peripheral blood. CDR3 region: CASSLDSYTGELFF. The CDR3 DNA reads as TGTGCCAGCAGCTTAGACTCTTACACCGGGGAGCTGTTTTTT.